The 19 T cell receptor beta chains in this list originate from one sample, sequenced in a study of blood T cell repertoires in COVID-19. The table came from immunoSEQ multiplex PCR; TCRdb's copy has only in-frame clones and leaves some out. The profile shows roughly 390,000 clones, around 85% of them singletons. Sequences were obtained from peripheral blood. The source is a woman aged 18-29 years with acute or convalescent COVID-19.

This clone was counted a few times. The rearrangement joins TRBV6-1 to TRBJ1-6; D remains ambiguous. This CDR3 is built from 14 residues. The germline gives CDR1 MNHNS, CDR2 SASEGT. V lost 2 bases and J lost 10, with 12 bases in between. CDR3 protein: CASSELAKFSPLHF. CDR3 coding DNA: TGTGCCAGCAGTGAATTGGCAAAATTCTCACCCCTCCACTTT.

This chain connects TRBV27 to TRBJ2-1; the match to TRBD1 covers 9 bases. CDR1 is MNHEY and CDR2 is SMNVEV in the germline V gene (reference sequence). CDR3 length: 15 residues. V dropped 8 bases and J dropped 4; count of bases not matched to a gene: 9. CDR3 amino acids: CASRRAGQGYNEQFF. In DNA form, the CDR3 reads TGTGCCAGCCGTAGGGCGGGACAGGGATACAATGAGCAGTTCTTC.

This clone has only a few counts. The V call is TRBV5-1, the J call TRBJ2-3; 11 bases are a match to TRBD1. Germline V gene sequence: CDR1 SGHRS, CDR2 YFSETQ. Trimming at V came to 4 bases and at J to 4 bases, leaving 5 bases not matched to a gene. This CDR3 has 15 amino acids. This CDR3 is CASSKGQGEADTQYF. CDR3 nucleotide sequence: TGCGCCAGCAGCAAGGGACAGGGGGAGGCAGATACGCAGTATTTT.

The chain recombines TRBV15 with TRBJ2-7; D remains ambiguous. The CDR3 contains 14 residues. The V and J ends lost 0 bases and 3 bases respectively, with 9 bases between them. The germline V gene encodes CDR1 LNHNV and CDR2 YYDKDF (reference sequence). The DNA of the CDR3 is TGTGCCACCAGCAGAGATCCCACAGTCTACGAGCAGTACTTC. The encoded protein is CATSRDPTVYEQYF.

The chain combines TRBV5-1 with TRBJ2-7; 15 bases fit TRBD2. The CDR3 is 18 residues long. With 3 bases clipped from V and 2 bases from J, the junction kept 9 bases outside the gene matches. Looked up from germline, CDR1 is SGHRS and CDR2 is YFSETQ. The CDR3 bases are TGCGCCAGCAGCTCGGGACTAGCGGGGGGATTTCTAACCTACGAGCAGTACTTC. Translation gives CASSSGLAGGFLTYEQYF.

The chain combines TRBV5-6 with TRBJ1-2; D call uncertain. The CDR3 extends over 15 amino acids. The V and J ends lost 0 bases and 6 bases respectively, with 15 bases between them. Germline CDR1 and CDR2: SGHDT and YYEEEE. The CDR3 is CASSLAFWAVDGYTF. CDR3 in DNA: TGTGCCAGCAGCTTGGCCTTCTGGGCAGTAGATGGCTACACCTTC.

The genes are TRBV13 and TRBJ2-7; possible D gene TRBD1, 6 bases. This CDR3 is built from 14 residues. CDR1 is PRHDT, CDR2 FYEKMQ, per germline (reference sequence). The V gene lost 0 bases and the J gene lost 1 base, with 7 bases spanning the gap. The CDR3 loop reads CASSLGDRSYEQYF. The CDR3 bases are TGTGCCAGCAGCTTAGGGGACAGATCCTACGAGCAGTACTTC.

The chain couples TRBV28 to TRBJ1-4, with a possible D match to TRBD1 (5 bases). CDR1 and CDR2 (germline): MDHEN, SYDVKM. V was clipped by 8 bases and J by 5 bases, with 15 bases between them. The CDR3 length is 14 residues. CDR3 DNA sequence: TGTGCCAGCTGTCGGGGGTATAGAAATGAAAAACTGTTTTTT. Protein sequence: CASCRGYRNEKLFF. Full variable domain (outside the CDR3, taken from reference TRBV28 and TRBJ1-4): DVKVTQSSRYLVKRTGEKVFLECVQDMDHENMFWYRQDPGLGLRLIYFSYDVKMKEKGDIPEGYSVSREKKERFSLILESASTNQTSMYLCASCRGYRNEKLFFGSGTQLSVL.

This clone was picked up a small number of times. V gene TRBV5-1 combines with J gene TRBJ1-4, with TRBD1 matching 11 bases. Germline values: CDR1 SGHRS, CDR2 YFSETQ. This CDR3 comprises 15 residues. V was clipped by 4 bases and J by 7 bases; unmatched bases: 6. The CDR3 region has the DNA TGCGCCAGCAGCCAGAGTGGGACAGGGGGTGAAAAACTGTTTTTT. It yields the protein CASSQSGTGGEKLFF. The full variable domain, its missing parts supplied by reference TRBV5-1 and TRBJ1-4, is KAGVTQTPRYLIKTRGQQVTLSCSPISGHRSVSWYQQTPGQGLQFLFEYFSETQRNKGNFPGRFSGRQFSNSRSEMNVSTLELGDSALYLCASSQSGTGGEKLFFGSGTQLSVL.

The V and J genes are TRBV2 and TRBJ1-6; D unresolved. Germline assignment: CDR1 SNHLY and CDR2 FYNNEI. With 7 bases removed from V and 7 bases from J, the gap between germline ends came to 11 bases. This CDR3 is 13 amino acids long. The CDR3 DNA sequence: TGTGCCAGCACGAGGAATGCGAATTCACCCCTCCACTTT. This translates into CASTRNANSPLHF. Based on the CDR3 plus reference TRBV2 and TRBJ1-6, the full variable domain is EPEVTQTPSHQVTQMGQEVILRCVPISNHLYFYWYRQILGQKVEFLVSFYNNEISEKSEIFDDQFSVERPDGSNFTLKIRSTKLEDSAMYFCASTRNANSPLHFGNGTRLTVT.

The CDR3: CASSLEGGWSGELFF. DNA for the CDR3: TGTGCCAGCAGCTTAGAAGGGGGCTGGTCCGGGGAGCTGTTTTTT. The chain uses TRBV7-2 and TRBJ2-2, with 7 bases aligning to TRBD1. Germline CDR1 reads SGHTA; CDR2 reads FQGNSA. V shed 1 base, J shed 6 bases, and the junction held 5 bases outside the gene matches. The CDR3 has 15 amino acids.

The chain carries TRBV5-1 and TRBJ2-7; weak D call: TRBD1 (6 bases). The CDR3 loop spans 13 amino acids. V lost 4 bases, J lost 6 bases, and 14 bases lay in between. Germline CDR1 is SGHRS and CDR2 is YFSETQ. CDR3: CASSGQGIGEQYF. CDR3 sequence (DNA): TGCGCCAGCAGCGGCCAGGGGATTGGCGAGCAGTACTTC.

This clone has just a few counts. The rearrangement uses TRBV5-1 and TRBJ1-1, with 8 bases matching TRBD1. Per germline, CDR1 SGHRS and CDR2 YFSETQ. Trimming at V came to 2 bases and at J to 5 bases, leaving 8 bases not matched to a gene. The CDR3 length is 15 residues. The CDR3 loop reads CASSFQTGVSTEAFF. The CDR3 DNA reads TGCGCCAGCAGCTTCCAGACAGGGGTCTCTACTGAAGCTTTCTTT.

The CDR3 coding sequence is TGTGCCAGCAGCCAAGATCTGCAGTTTGGTCAGCCCCAGCATTTT. It encodes CASSQDLQFGQPQHF. The chain links TRBV3-1 (or the pseudogene TRBV3-2) to TRBJ1-5; D gene unclear. V was pared by 0 bases and J by 6 bases, with 12 bases between. There are 15 residues in the CDR3. CDR1 is LGHDT, CDR2 YNNKEL, per germline (reference sequence).

The V and J genes are TRBV7-9 and TRBJ1-6; TRBD1 agrees at 9 bases. The germline V gene encodes CDR1 SEHNR and CDR2 FQNEAQ (reference sequence). The V gene end was trimmed by 6 bases and the J gene end by 7 bases; junction bases not matched to a gene: 13. This CDR3 is built from 17 residues. In DNA form, the CDR3 reads TGTGCCAGCAGTTACTTCCCGGGACAGGGTCGAAATTCACCCCTCCACTTT. Its protein is CASSYFPGQGRNSPLHF.

The rearrangement joins TRBV18 to TRBJ2-2; 11 nucleotides line up with TRBD1. The CDR3 runs 16 residues. The V gene's germline CDR1 is KGHSH and CDR2 LQKENI. Losses at the gene ends were 1 base for V and 3 bases for J; bases not matched to a gene: 1. The CDR3 region has the DNA TGTGCCAGCTCACCACAGGACAGGGGGCACACCGGGGAGCTGTTTTTT. Protein sequence: CASSPQDRGHTGELFF.

The CDR3 DNA reads as TGCGCCAGCAGCTTGGGGACAGGGGGCTATGAGCAGTTCTTC. Its protein product is CASSLGTGGYEQFF. The chain has TRBV5-1 and TRBJ2-1, with TRBD1 matching 11 bases. The CDR3 extends over 14 amino acids. The germline V gene encodes CDR1 SGHRS and CDR2 YFSETQ. J lost 8 bases, V lost 0 bases, and 1 base had no gene match.

Turning to this clone: At one end, the junction sequence differs from germline, possibly due to a read error. In the same sample, other DNA sequences code for this CDR3. V usage is TRBV9 and J usage is TRBJ2-7; D not resolved. Germline CDR1 SGDLS, CDR2 YYNGEE. The CDR3 runs 12 residues. The CDR3, as DNA: TGTGCCAGCAGCTCGTCCCTCTACGAACAGTACTTC. Translating gives CASSSSLYEQYF.

The gene calls are TRBV13 and TRBJ1-1; the D is unclear. CDR3 length equals 15 residues. V dropped 5 bases and J dropped 1 base, with 14 bases sitting between them. Germline V gene data show CDR1 as PRHDT and CDR2 as FYEKMQ (reference sequence). Here the CDR3 DNA reads TGTGCCAGCAGCCGATCCGCGGGGTCGAACACTGAAGCTTTCTTT. Translation gives CASSRSAGSNTEAFF.